This T cell receptor beta chain appears in the sequencing data of a study of OX40 agonist ivuxolimab in advanced cancers. The wider study: Under the entry rules, prior anti-PD-1, anti-PD-L1 or anti-CTLA-4 therapy was allowed, and approximately 40% had some.

CDR3 size: 13 residues. Germline assignment: CDR1 KGHSH and CDR2 LQKENI. V gave up 2 bases and J gave up 10 bases; unmatched junction bases: 5. Sequencing was performed with immunoSEQ multiplex PCR; in TCRdb, only in-frame clones are kept and a portion is missing. The table shows over 65,000 clones, with roughly nine tenths occurring only once. Whole-study results and caveats: With doses of 0.1 to 3.0 mg/kg, CD4+ and CD8+ blood T cells had undergone clonal expansion by week 6.

Points on this clone: As yet, its antigen is unknown.

This TCR was sampled from an adult with an advanced solid tumor such as melanoma, head and neck, liver or kidney cancer. V gene TRBV18 combines with J gene TRBJ2-1; 7 bases are a match to TRBD2. Source: CD4+ or CD8+ T cells sorted from blood, taken in a trial of the OX40 agonist ivuxolimab. CDR3: CASSPVGRVEQFF. The CDR3 nucleotides read TGTGCCAGCTCACCAGTGGGGAGGGTGGAGCAGTTCTTC. The full variable domain, in which reference TRBV18 and TRBJ2-1 provide the parts outside the CDR3, is NAGVMQNPRHLVRRRGQEARLRCSPMKGHSHVYWYRQLPEEGLKFMVYLQKENIIDESGMPKERFSAEFPKEGPSILRIQQVVRGDSAAYFCASSPVGRVEQFFGPGTRLTVL.